Detailed here is one T cell receptor (beta chain). Its antigen is currently unknown. This sample was taken from a study of regulatory T cells. Study results and caveats: Regulatory T cells showed the strongest V-J pair restriction and V/J gene skewing among patient repertoires. Hydrophobic residues at CDR3 positions 6 and 7 were enriched in conventional CD4+ T cells of CD3G-deficient patients.

Primers: 52 TRBV forward and 13 TRBJ reverse. The method was immunoSEQ multiplex PCR; TCRdb's version includes in-frame clones alone and lacks a portion of them. The repertoire has some 30,000 clones, nearly 95% of them found once; the top ten carry 0.9% to 1%. Patients aged 2 to 39 years had fewer naive T cells. CD4+ T cells were divided by sorting: CD25-high CD127-low Tregs, CD25-low CD127-high conventional cells. This clonotype was sampled from a child aged 2 to 15 with CD3G deficiency. Sequencing was carried out using conventional CD4+ T cells sorted from blood.

The CDR3 loop is CASSLMGGQETQYF. The CDR3 DNA is TGCGCCAGCAGCTTGATGGGGGGCCAGGAGACCCAGTACTTC. The rearrangement joins TRBV5-1 to TRBJ2-5; D is perhaps TRBD1 or TRBD2 (6 bases each). This CDR3 is 14 amino acids long. The V and J ends lost 1 base and 5 bases respectively, with 12 bases between them. CDR1 is SGHRS and CDR2 is YFSETQ in the germline V gene.